These 28 T cell receptor beta chains were all obtained from the same sample, sequenced in a study of T-cell reconstitution after alpha-beta-depleted transplantation in children. Unique molecular identifiers were built into the TCRbeta library. One entry per CDR3 protein, called by TCRdb with MiXCR from the PCR reads. Among 95,000 to 120,000 distinct CDR3 sequences listed, approximately 6.6% were seen once. The source material was PBMCs, mostly from graft donor cells, sampled 360 days after TCRalphabeta/CD19-depleted stem cell transplant. All receptors come from a male patient under 10 years old who had a stem cell transplant for acute lymphoblastic leukemia, so the T cells may come from the graft donor.

This clonotype turned up a few times. The chain combines TRBV20-1 with TRBJ2-5, with D unclear. This CDR3 is built from 10 residues. V shed 6 bases and J shed 4 bases, with 6 bases lying between them. In germline, CDR1 is DFQATT, CDR2 SNEGSKA (reference sequence). CDR3 bases: TGCAGTGCAATGCGAGAGACCCAGTACTTC. It yields the protein CSAMRETQYF.

This clonotype was recorded at least ten times. V is TRBV7-2 and J is TRBJ2-7; D is uncertain. The CDR3 spans 13 residues. The V gene lost 1 base and the J gene lost 2 bases, with 6 bases spanning the gap. Germline loops: CDR1 SGHTA, CDR2 FQGNSA. The CDR3 loop is CASSLGDPYEQYF. The CDR3 nucleotides read TGTGCCAGCAGCTTAGGTGACCCCTACGAGCAGTACTTC.

In this sample, this clonotype turned up many times. This chain links TRBV11-2 with TRBJ1-1, with D unresolved. The V gene's germline CDR1 is SGHAT and CDR2 FQNNGV. The CDR3 is 13 amino acids. V lost 1 base and J lost 5, with 8 bases in between. CDR3 amino acids: CASSLGFLTEAFF. Here the CDR3 DNA reads TGTGCCAGCAGCTTAGGGTTCTTAACTGAAGCTTTCTTT.

In its sample, this clonotype was seen many times. V gene TRBV12-3 or TRBV12-4 combines with J gene TRBJ2-1, with TRBD2 identical over 7 bases. Trimming at V came to 5 bases and at J to 1 base, leaving 2 bases not matched to a gene. There are 14 residues in the CDR3. CDR3 DNA sequence: TGTGCCAGCAGTCCACTAGCGTCCTACAATGAGCAGTTCTTC. It translates to CASSPLASYNEQFF.

This clonotype turned up a few times. The chain recombines TRBV9 with TRBJ2-2, with 7 positions matching TRBD2. Germline lookup yields CDR1 SGDLS and CDR2 YYNGEE. J lost 4 bases, V lost 1 base, and 4 bases had no gene match. The CDR3 sequence is 15 residues long. The CDR3 loop reads CASSVYQRGTGELFF. Here the CDR3 DNA reads TGTGCCAGCAGCGTATACCAGCGGGGCACCGGGGAGCTGTTTTTT.

This clonotype appeared a few times. The chain carries TRBV3-1 and TRBJ2-7; no reliable D call. This CDR3 is built from 14 residues. From germline, CDR1 is LGHDT and CDR2 YNNKEL (reference sequence). With 4 bases removed from V and 0 bases from J, the gap between germline ends came to 10 bases. CDR3 sequence reads: CASSLDGFSYEQYF. The CDR3 nucleotides are TGTGCCAGCAGCCTGGACGGATTCTCCTACGAGCAGTACTTC.

This clonotype was observed at least ten times. The gene calls are TRBV6-5 and TRBJ2-3, with 7 bases lining up with TRBD2. The length of the CDR3 is 12 residues. The ends lost 8 bases at V and 1 base at J; junction bases unmatched: 0. CDR1 is MNHEY and CDR2 is SVGAGI in the germline V gene. The CDR3 sequence: CASRGGTDTQYF. CDR3 DNA sequence: TGTGCCAGCCGGGGGGGCACAGATACGCAGTATTTT.

This clonotype was counted many times. V is TRBV4-2 and J is TRBJ2-3; D may be TRBD2 (6 bases). The V gene's germline CDR1 is LGHNA and CDR2 YNFKEQ. The CDR3 runs to 15 residues. Trimming shortened V by 4 bases and J by 0 bases, and 11 bases separated the two germline ends. CDR3 coding DNA: TGTGCCAGCAGCCCCGGAGGGAGAAGCACAGATACGCAGTATTTT. Its protein product is CASSPGGRSTDTQYF.

This clonotype appeared a few times. The rearrangement uses TRBV6-5 and TRBJ2-1, with 8 bases fitting TRBD2. CDR1 is MNHEY, CDR2 SVGAGI, per germline. The junction had 13 bases not matched to a gene; V was cut back by 9 bases and J by 6 bases. The CDR3 loop spans 15 amino acids. For the CDR3, the DNA is TGTGCCAGTATTACGGGGGGGGGGCCCCCCAATGAGCAGTTCTTC. It is translated as CASITGGGPPNEQFF.

The sample holds many counts of this clonotype. The V and J genes are TRBV5-1 and TRBJ2-2; the D gene is possibly TRBD2 (6 bases). Germline V gene lookup returns CDR1 SGHRS and CDR2 YFSETQ. CDR3 size: 14 residues. Trimming took off 5 bases at V and 6 bases at J, with 14 bases between the two ends. The CDR3 sequence: CASRRGGGAGELFF. CDR3 DNA: TGCGCCAGCAGACGCGGCGGAGGGGCCGGGGAGCTGTTTTTT.

This clonotype was counted between two and nine times. The V and J genes are TRBV6-5 and TRBJ1-2; D possibly corresponds to TRBD1 (5 bases). The CDR3 has 12 amino acids. Deletions cut 6 bases from V and 4 bases from J, with 9 bases between. Germline V gives CDR1 MNHEY, CDR2 SVGAGI. The CDR3 DNA follows: TGTGCCAGCAGCACAGGTCGCTATGGCTACACCTTC. This encodes CASSTGRYGYTF.

This clonotype was recorded many times. The CDR3 DNA sequence: TGTGCCACGGGGTTGGGCACAGATACGCAGTATTTT. Translation: CATGLGTDTQYF. The chain couples TRBV24-1 to TRBJ2-3; D is ambiguous. The CDR3 has 12 residues. Germline V gene sequence: CDR1 KGHDR, CDR2 SFDVKD. V dropped 10 bases and J dropped 1 base, with 8 bases sitting between them.

This clonotype was observed at least ten times. The CDR3 loop reads CASSLEGSSYNEQFF. CDR3 DNA sequence: TGTGCCAGCAGTTTAGAGGGGAGTTCCTACAATGAGCAGTTCTTC. This chain uses TRBV27 with TRBJ2-1; either TRBD1 or TRBD2 may fit D (5 bases each). V was trimmed by 2 bases and J by 1 base, leaving 9 bases between them. CDR3 size: 15 residues. Germline CDR1 reads MNHEY; CDR2 reads SMNVEV (reference sequence).

V and J are TRBV20-1 and TRBJ2-1; 8 positions match TRBD2. Trimming took 7 bases from V and 16 from J; bases not matched to a gene: 15. The CDR3 is 12 residues long. Germline lookup yields CDR1 DFQATT and CDR2 SNEGSKA (reference sequence). The chain's CDR3 is CSVQASGGAQFF. CDR3 in DNA: TGCAGTGTCCAGGCCAGCGGGGGCGCCCAATTCTTC.

The chain has TRBV4-2 and TRBJ1-6, with a tentative D call TRBD1 (6 bases). Trimming took 7 bases from V and 10 from J, leaving 17 bases between them. The CDR3 consists of 14 residues. Germline V gives CDR1 LGHNA, CDR2 YNFKEQ. The DNA for the CDR3 is TGTGCCAGCACCTACAGGGAGAGGGGATCACCCCTCCACTTT. Translating gives CASTYRERGSPLHF.

This clonotype was found many times. V gene TRBV7-9 combines with J gene TRBJ2-3, with 10 bases that match TRBD1. The CDR3 is 16 residues long. The V gene's germline CDR1 is SEHNR and CDR2 FQNEAQ (reference sequence). Germline trimming cut 5 bases from V and 4 bases from J; bases unmatched to any gene: 9. CDR3 amino acids: CASSSTGTGASDTQYF. The CDR3 nucleotides are TGTGCCAGCAGCAGCACCGGGACAGGGGCTTCAGATACGCAGTATTTT.

Many counts were recorded for this clonotype. The V call is TRBV20-1, the J call TRBJ2-7; the D is unclear. The germline V gene encodes CDR1 DFQATT and CDR2 SNEGSKA (reference sequence). The CDR3 contains 14 residues. V was shortened by 0 bases and J by 1 base, with 10 bases between the two germline ends. The CDR3 coding sequence is TGCAGTGCTAGAGAACGGCTACCTTCCTACGAGCAGTACTTC. Its translation is CSARERLPSYEQYF.

This clonotype was seen repeatedly, ten times or more. The chain has TRBV29-1 and TRBJ2-2, with D perhaps matching TRBD1 (6 bases). Trimming removed 3 bases from V and 4 bases from J, with 15 bases in between. CDR1 and CDR2 (germline): SQVTM, ANQGSEA. The CDR3 covers 15 residues. CDR3 sequence: CSVEYRDGGTGELFF. The CDR3 DNA is TGCAGCGTTGAGTACAGGGACGGCGGCACCGGGGAGCTGTTTTTT.

This clonotype was counted at least ten times. The chain couples TRBV24-1 to TRBJ2-7; TRBD1 might be the D (6 bases). CDR1 is KGHDR and CDR2 is SFDVKD in the germline V gene. Trimming pared 5 bases from V and 0 bases from J, leaving 13 bases between. The CDR3 is 15 residues long. The DNA for the CDR3 is TGTGCCACCAGTGCCGGGACAAGGAGCTCCTACGAGCAGTACTTC. It encodes CATSAGTRSSYEQYF.

This clonotype turned up a few times. The chain uses TRBV7-9 and TRBJ2-2, with 7 bases that match TRBD1. The J segment lost 1 base and the V segment lost 5 bases, leaving 10 bases of the junction unmatched. CDR1 SEHNR and CDR2 FQNEAQ come from the germline V gene (reference sequence). The CDR3 contains 17 residues. The CDR3 DNA sequence: TGTGCCAGCAGCCTACTGTGGACAGGTCGGAACACCGGGGAGCTGTTTTTT. Translated, it gives CASSLLWTGRNTGELFF.

The V call is TRBV24-1, the J call TRBJ2-5; D might be TRBD2 (7 bases). Per the germline V gene, CDR1 is KGHDR and CDR2 is SFDVKD. The ends were cut back, 4 bases at V and 4 bases at J, with 18 bases in the middle. The CDR3 runs 16 residues. The CDR3 reads CATSDRRGGGRETQYF. The DNA for the CDR3 is TGTGCCACCAGTGACCGCCGAGGGGGGGGACGAGAGACCCAGTACTTC.

This clonotype was observed a few times. V and J are TRBV7-9 and TRBJ1-5; TRBD1 matches at 7 bases. CDR3 size: 14 residues. Losses at the gene ends were 5 bases for V and 7 bases for J; bases not matched to a gene: 8. Germline V gene data show CDR1 as SEHNR and CDR2 as FQNEAQ (reference sequence). Here the CDR3 DNA reads TGTGCCAGCAGCCCTGAGGGGGCGGACCAGCCCCAGCATTTT. This encodes CASSPEGADQPQHF.

This clonotype was observed many times. The chain combines TRBV28 with TRBJ2-1; the match to TRBD2 covers 10 bases. The germline V gene encodes CDR1 MDHEN and CDR2 SYDVKM. J gave up 15 bases and V 3 bases, and 17 bases lay outside the gene matches. The CDR3 loop spans 16 amino acids. The CDR3 nucleotides read TGTGCCAGCAGTTTGAACAGAGCTAGCGGGAGTCGTAGTGGGTTCTTC. Residues: CASSLNRASGSRSGFF.

This clonotype was counted at least ten times. V is TRBV24-1 and J is TRBJ2-3, with D perhaps being TRBD1 or TRBD2 (5 bases each). V lost 5 bases and J lost 0, with 11 bases in between. Germline V CDR1 and CDR2: KGHDR, SFDVKD. The CDR3 totals 15 residues. This CDR3 is CATSARGPSTDTQYF. In DNA form, the CDR3 reads TGTGCCACCAGTGCAAGGGGACCTAGCACAGATACGCAGTATTTT.

The chain combines TRBV6-4 with TRBJ1-1; no firm D call. V was cut by 0 bases and J by 5 bases, with 7 bases left in between. The CDR3 is 13 amino acids. From germline, CDR1 is MRHNA and CDR2 SNTAGT. The CDR3 sequence: CASSDSIGTEAFF. The CDR3 bases are TGTGCCAGCAGTGACTCGATAGGGACTGAAGCTTTCTTT.

This clonotype showed up just a few times. V is TRBV4-3 and J is TRBJ1-1, with a weak D call TRBD1 (5 bases). V shed 1 base and J shed 0 bases, with 9 bases lying between them. The CDR3 is 15 amino acids. Germline V lookup: CDR1 LGHNA, CDR2 YSLEER. CDR3 loop: CASSQGDGMNTEAFF. CDR3 bases: TGCGCCAGCAGCCAAGGGGACGGAATGAACACTGAAGCTTTCTTT.

This clonotype was picked up many times. The J gene is TRBJ2-1, the V gene TRBV5-1, with 14 bases fitting TRBD2. CDR1 is SGHRS, CDR2 YFSETQ, per germline. CDR3 length: 16 residues. With 2 bases clipped from V and 7 bases from J, the junction kept 5 bases outside the gene matches. The CDR3 spells CASSLTGTSGRNEQFF. The CDR3, as DNA: TGCGCCAGCAGCTTAACCGGGACTAGCGGGAGAAATGAGCAGTTCTTC.

The rearrangement joins TRBV27 to TRBJ2-1, with TRBD2 matching over 8 bases. Germline loops: CDR1 MNHEY, CDR2 SMNVEV (reference sequence). The CDR3 has 13 amino acids. J gave up 7 bases and V 6 bases, and 5 bases lay outside the gene matches. This chain's CDR3 is CASRSGSRNEQFF. The CDR3 coding sequence is TGTGCCAGCAGAAGCGGGAGTCGTAATGAGCAGTTCTTC.